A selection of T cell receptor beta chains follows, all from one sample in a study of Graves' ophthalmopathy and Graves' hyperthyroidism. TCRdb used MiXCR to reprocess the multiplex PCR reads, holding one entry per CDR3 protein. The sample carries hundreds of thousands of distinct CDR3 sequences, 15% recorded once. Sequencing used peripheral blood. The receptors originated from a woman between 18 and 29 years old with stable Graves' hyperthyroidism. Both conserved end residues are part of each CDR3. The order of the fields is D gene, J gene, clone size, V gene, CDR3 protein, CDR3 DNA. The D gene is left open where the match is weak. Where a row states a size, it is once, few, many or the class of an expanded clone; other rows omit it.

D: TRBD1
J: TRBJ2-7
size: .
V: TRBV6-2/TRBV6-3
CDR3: CASSSTGQGGFSYEQYF
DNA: TGTGCCAGCAGTTCCACCGGACAGGGAGGATTCTCCTACGAGCAGTACTTC

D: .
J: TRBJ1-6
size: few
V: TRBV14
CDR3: CASSQGPVNSPLHF
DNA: TGTGCCAGCAGCCAAGGTCCAGTAAATTCACCCCTCCACTTT

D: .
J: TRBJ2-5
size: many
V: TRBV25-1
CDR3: CASSERRGEETQYF
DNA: TGTGCCAGCAGTGAAAGGAGGGGGGAGGAGACCCAGTACTTC

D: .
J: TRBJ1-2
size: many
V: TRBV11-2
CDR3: CASSPTVGGGNYGYTF
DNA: TGTGCCAGCAGCCCCACAGTGGGGGGGGGTAACTATGGCTACACCTTC

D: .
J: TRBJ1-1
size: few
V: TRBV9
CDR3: CASSVSPRVMNTEAFF
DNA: TGTGCCAGCAGCGTATCGCCTCGGGTTATGAACACTGAAGCTTTCTTT

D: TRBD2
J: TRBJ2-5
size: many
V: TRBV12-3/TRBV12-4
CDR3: CASSFPRTGGPRVETQYF
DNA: TGTGCCAGCAGTTTCCCGAGGACGGGGGGTCCCAGGGTAGAGACCCAGTACTTC

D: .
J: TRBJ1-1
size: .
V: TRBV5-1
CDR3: CASTLTQGFGTEAFF
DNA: TGCGCCAGCACGTTAACTCAGGGTTTTGGAACTGAAGCTTTCTTT

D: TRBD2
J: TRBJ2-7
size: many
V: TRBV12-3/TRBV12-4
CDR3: CASSASGPYEQYF
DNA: TGTGCCAGCAGCGCTAGCGGGCCCTACGAGCAGTACTTC

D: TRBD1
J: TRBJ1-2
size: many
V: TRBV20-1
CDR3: CSAARQGMGGYTF
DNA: TGCAGTGCTGCTCGACAGGGAATGGGAGGCTACACCTTC

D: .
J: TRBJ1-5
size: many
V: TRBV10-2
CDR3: CASSLDGSNQPQHF
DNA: TGCGCCAGCAGCCTGGACGGAAGCAATCAGCCCCAGCATTTT

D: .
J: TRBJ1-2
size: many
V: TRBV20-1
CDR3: CSARVGFGGHYGYTF
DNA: TGCAGTGCTAGAGTTGGGTTTGGAGGGCATTATGGCTACACCTTC

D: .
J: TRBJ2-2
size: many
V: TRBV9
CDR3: CASSDGGSHAGELFF
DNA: TGTGCCAGCAGCGACGGGGGATCACACGCCGGGGAGCTGTTTTTT

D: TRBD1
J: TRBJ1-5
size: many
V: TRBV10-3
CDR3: CATTQGNQPQHF
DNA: TGTGCCACCACACAGGGGAATCAGCCCCAGCATTTT